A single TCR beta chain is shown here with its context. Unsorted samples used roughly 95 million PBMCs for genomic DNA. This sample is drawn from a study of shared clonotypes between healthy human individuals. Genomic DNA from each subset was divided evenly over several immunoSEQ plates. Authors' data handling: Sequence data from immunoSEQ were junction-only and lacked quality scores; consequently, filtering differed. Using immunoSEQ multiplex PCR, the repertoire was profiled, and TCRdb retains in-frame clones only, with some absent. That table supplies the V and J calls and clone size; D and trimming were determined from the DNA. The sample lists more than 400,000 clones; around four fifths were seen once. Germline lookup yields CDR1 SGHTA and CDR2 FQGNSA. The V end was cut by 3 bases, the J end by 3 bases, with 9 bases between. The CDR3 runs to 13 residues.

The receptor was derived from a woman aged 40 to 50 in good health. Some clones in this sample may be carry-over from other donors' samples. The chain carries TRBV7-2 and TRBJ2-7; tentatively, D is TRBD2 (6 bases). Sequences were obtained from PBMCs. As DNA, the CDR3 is TGTGCCAGCAGCTTTTCGGGAGACTACGAGCAGTACTTC. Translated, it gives CASSFSGDYEQYF.